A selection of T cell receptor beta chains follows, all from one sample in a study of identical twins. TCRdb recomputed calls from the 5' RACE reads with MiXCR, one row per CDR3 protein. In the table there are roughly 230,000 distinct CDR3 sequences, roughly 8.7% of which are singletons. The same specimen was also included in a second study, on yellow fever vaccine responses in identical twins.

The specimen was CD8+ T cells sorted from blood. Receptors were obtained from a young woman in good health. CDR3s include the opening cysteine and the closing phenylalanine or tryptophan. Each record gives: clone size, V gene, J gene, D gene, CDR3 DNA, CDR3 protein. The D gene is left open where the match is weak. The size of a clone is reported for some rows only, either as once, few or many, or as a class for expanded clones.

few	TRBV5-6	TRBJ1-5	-	TGTGCCAGCAGCTTGGGGGCCACGGTTCAGCCCCAGCATTTT	CASSLGATVQPQHF
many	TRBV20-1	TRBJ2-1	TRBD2	TGCAGTGCTAGTTTAAAGCGGGAGAATAGTGGCGATGAGCAGTTCTTC	CSASLKRENSGDEQFF
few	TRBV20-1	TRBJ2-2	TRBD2	TGCAGTGCCAGCGGGGGGCAGGATACCGGGGAGCTGTTTTTT	CSASGGQDTGELFF
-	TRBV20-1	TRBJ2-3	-	TGCAGTGCGTACCTCGGGACAGATACGCAGTATTTT	CSAYLGTDTQYF
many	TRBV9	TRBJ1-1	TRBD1	TGTGCCAGCAGCGTAGGACAGGGACTCGGAGCTTTCTTT	CASSVGQGLGAFF
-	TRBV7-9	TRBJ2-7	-	TGTGCCAGCAGCCCCGCTAGCTTGTACGAGCAGTACTTC	CASSPASLYEQYF
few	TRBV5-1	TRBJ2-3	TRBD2	TGCGCCAGCAGCTCGTTCTACCCGGGACTACTACTTATCCCCACAGATACGCAGTATTTT	CASSSFYPGLLLIPTDTQYF
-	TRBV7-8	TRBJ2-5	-	TGTGCCAGCAGGGTTCAGCAAGAGACCCAGTACTTC	CASRVQQETQYF
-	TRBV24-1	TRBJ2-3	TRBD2	TGTGCCACCAGTGATTTTCCCAGCTACGGGGGGGCGGGAGATACGCAGTATTTT	CATSDFPSYGGAGDTQYF
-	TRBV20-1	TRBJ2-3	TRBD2	TGCAGTGCTAAGGTTGAGGGACTAGCCTTCACAGATACGCAGTATTTT	CSAKVEGLAFTDTQYF
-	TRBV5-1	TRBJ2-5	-	TGCGCCAGCAGCGAGGACTATCCCGAACAAGAGACCCAGTACTTC	CASSEDYPEQETQYF
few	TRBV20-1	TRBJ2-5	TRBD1	TGCAGTGCTAGAGATTTAACAGGGGATTTCCAAGAGACCCAGTACTTC	CSARDLTGDFQETQYF
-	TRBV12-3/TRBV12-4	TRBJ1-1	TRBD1	TGTGCCAGCAGAACAGGGGTAGGTGGCACTGAAGCTTTCTTT	CASRTGVGGTEAFF
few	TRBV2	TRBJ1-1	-	TGTGCCGCCCTTGGGGGGGCTGGGAGCACTGAAGCTTTCTTT	CAALGGAGSTEAFF
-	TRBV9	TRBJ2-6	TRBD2	TGTGCCAGCAGCGTAGGGGAGGGCGAGGGGGCCAACGTCCTGACTTTC	CASSVGEGEGANVLTF
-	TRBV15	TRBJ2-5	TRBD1	TGTGCCACCAGCAGAGATACAGGGGGTTTGGAGACCCAGTACTTC	CATSRDTGGLETQYF
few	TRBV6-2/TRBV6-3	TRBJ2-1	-	TGTGCCAGCAGATCGGCGGACAGTCTGTTTTTCCATGAGCAGTTCTTC	CASRSADSLFFHEQFF
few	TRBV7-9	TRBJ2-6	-	TGTGCCAGCAGCTCCCGTGGTGGGGCCAACGTCCTGACTTTC	CASSSRGGANVLTF
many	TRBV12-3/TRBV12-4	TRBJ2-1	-	TGTGCCAGCAGTTTACCCCGAAACAATGAGCAGTTCTTC	CASSLPRNNEQFF
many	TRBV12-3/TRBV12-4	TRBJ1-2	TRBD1	TGTGCCAGCAGCCCAGGACAGGGCCAATATAGTGGCTACACCTTC	CASSPGQGQYSGYTF
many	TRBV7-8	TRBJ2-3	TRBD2	TGTGCCAGCAGCTTAGTACTAGCGGGGAGCACAGATACGCAGTATTTT	CASSLVLAGSTDTQYF
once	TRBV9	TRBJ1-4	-	TGTGCCAGCAGCGTAGCAGGGGTGGGTGAAAAACTGTTTTTT	CASSVAGVGEKLFF
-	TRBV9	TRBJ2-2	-	TGTGCCAGCAGCGTTGAGCCGGGGTCGAACACCGGGGAGCTGTTTTTT	CASSVEPGSNTGELFF
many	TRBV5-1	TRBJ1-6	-	TGCGCCAGCAGTCCCATCTCGGCAGGGGCCTCACCCCTCCACTTT	CASSPISAGASPLHF
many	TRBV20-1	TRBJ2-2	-	TGCAGTGCTAGAGTCCGGCGGGAAAGCAACACCGGGGAGCTGTTTTTT	CSARVRRESNTGELFF
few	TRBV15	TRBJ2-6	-	TGTGCCACCAGCTCCAGGGAGGCTGGGGCCAACGTCCTGACTTTC	CATSSREAGANVLTF
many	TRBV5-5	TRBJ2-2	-	TGTGCCAGCAGCCCGTGGGATACCGGGGAGCTGTTTTTT	CASSPWDTGELFF
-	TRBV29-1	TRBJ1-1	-	TGCAGCGTTACCGGGCCTCTGAACACTGAAGCTTTCTTT	CSVTGPLNTEAFF
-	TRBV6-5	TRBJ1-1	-	TGTGCCAGCAGTTTCTCCAACCCCATGAACACTGAAGCTTTCTTT	CASSFSNPMNTEAFF
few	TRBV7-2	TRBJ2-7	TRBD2	TGTGCCAGCAGCTTCTTAGCGGGAGTCGTATACGAGCAGTACTTC	CASSFLAGVVYEQYF
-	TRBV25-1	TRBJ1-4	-	TGTGCCAGCAGTGAATCTGAAAAACTGTTTTTT	CASSESEKLFF
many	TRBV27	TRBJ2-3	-	TGTGCCAGCAGTTTATTGGGGGTCGCAGATACGCAGTATTTT	CASSLLGVADTQYF
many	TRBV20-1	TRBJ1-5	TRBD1	TGCAGTGCTCGAGACCCGGGACAGGGGTATCAGCCCCAGCATTTT	CSARDPGQGYQPQHF
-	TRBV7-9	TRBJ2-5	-	TGTGCCAGCGGGGCGAGGGATCAGGAGACCCAGTACTTC	CASGARDQETQYF
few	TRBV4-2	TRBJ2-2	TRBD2	TGTGCCAGCAGCCCACTACTAGCGGGCGAAACGAACACCGGGGAGCTGTTTTTT	CASSPLLAGETNTGELFF
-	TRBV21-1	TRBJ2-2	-	TGTGCCAGCAGCAAAGTACCCGGTCACGGGGAGCTGTTTTTT	CASSKVPGHGELFF
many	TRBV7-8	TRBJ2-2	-	TGTGCCAGCAGCTTAGCCCCGGGACAAACGAACACCGGGGAGCTGTTTTTT	CASSLAPGQTNTGELFF
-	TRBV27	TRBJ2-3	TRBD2	TGTGCCAGCAGTTACTTTACTAGCGGGGCAAGCACAGATACGCAGTATTTT	CASSYFTSGASTDTQYF
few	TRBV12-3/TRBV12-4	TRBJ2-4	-	TGTGCCAGCAGTTTTGTGCAGGGGAAAAACATTCAGTACTTC	CASSFVQGKNIQYF
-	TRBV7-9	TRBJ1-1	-	TGTGCCAGCAGCTTAGAGGGACCTGAAGCTTTCTTT	CASSLEGPEAFF
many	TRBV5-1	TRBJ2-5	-	TGCGCCAGCAGCGATGGACTGGCGGGGTGGGAGACCCAGTACTTC	CASSDGLAGWETQYF
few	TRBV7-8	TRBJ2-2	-	TGTGCCAGCAGCTTAGGTCGGGGGGCGGCCGGGGAGCTGTTTTTT	CASSLGRGAAGELFF
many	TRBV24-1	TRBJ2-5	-	TGTGCCACCAGTGCAGCGTACCAAGAGACCCAGTACTTC	CATSAAYQETQYF
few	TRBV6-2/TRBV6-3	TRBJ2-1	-	TGTGCCAGCAGTTACTTCCCAGGGCGGCACCCCTCCTACAATGAGCAGTTCTTC	CASSYFPGRHPSYNEQFF
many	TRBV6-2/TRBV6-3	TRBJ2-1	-	TGTGCCAGCAGTATGAAGCGCGGGGCCTTCGTAAGGTCCTACAATGAGCAGTTCTTC	CASSMKRGAFVRSYNEQFF
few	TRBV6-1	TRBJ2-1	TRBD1	TGTGCCAGCAGGGGCTGGGACAGGTCCATCAATGAGCAGTTCTTC	CASRGWDRSINEQFF
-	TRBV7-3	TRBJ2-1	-	TGTGCCAGCGCGGGGGCCGGGAACAATGAGCAGTTCTTC	CASAGAGNNEQFF
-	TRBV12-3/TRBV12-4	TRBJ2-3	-	TGTGCCAGCAACATGGGACTTACTACAGATACGCAGTATTTT	CASNMGLTTDTQYF
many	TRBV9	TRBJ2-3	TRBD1	TGTGCCAGCAGCGTTGCAGGACAGGGGAGGTTTGATACGCAGTATTTT	CASSVAGQGRFDTQYF
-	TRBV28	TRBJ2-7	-	TGTGCCAGCAGCCACTTACGACGAACCTACGAGCAGTACTTC	CASSHLRRTYEQYF
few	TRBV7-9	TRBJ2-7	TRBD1	TGTGCCAGCAGCCATCCGGGACAGGGGGCGAGAGAGCAGTACTTC	CASSHPGQGAREQYF
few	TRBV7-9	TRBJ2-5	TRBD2	TGTGCCGGTTCGGGGGGCCAAGAGACCCAGTACTTC	CAGSGGQETQYF
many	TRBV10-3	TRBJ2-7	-	TGTGCCATCAGGGATGACGGTACCTACGAGCAGTACTTC	CAIRDDGTYEQYF